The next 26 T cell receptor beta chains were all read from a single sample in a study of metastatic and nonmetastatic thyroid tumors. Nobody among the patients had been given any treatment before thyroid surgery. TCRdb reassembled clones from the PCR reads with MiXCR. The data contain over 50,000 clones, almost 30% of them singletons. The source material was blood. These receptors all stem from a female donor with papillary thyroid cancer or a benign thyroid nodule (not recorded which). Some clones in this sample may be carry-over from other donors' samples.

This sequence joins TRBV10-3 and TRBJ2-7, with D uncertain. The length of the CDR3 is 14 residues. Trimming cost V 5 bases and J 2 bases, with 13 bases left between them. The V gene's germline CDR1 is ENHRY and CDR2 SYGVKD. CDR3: CAISTGVFPYEQYF. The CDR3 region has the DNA TGTGCCATCAGTACTGGAGTCTTTCCCTACGAGCAGTACTTC.

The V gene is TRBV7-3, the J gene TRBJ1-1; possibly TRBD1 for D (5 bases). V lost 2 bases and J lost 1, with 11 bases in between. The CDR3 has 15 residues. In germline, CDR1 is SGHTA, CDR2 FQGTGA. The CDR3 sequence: CASSLGAGTNTEAFF. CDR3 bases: TGTGCCAGCAGCTTAGGGGCGGGTACGAACACTGAAGCTTTCTTT.

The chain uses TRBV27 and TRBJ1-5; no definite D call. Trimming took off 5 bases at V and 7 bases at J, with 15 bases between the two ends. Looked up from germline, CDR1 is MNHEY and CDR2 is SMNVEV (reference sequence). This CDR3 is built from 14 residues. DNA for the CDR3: TGTGCCAGCAGTCTCCTTCCGGGAAGACAGCCCCAGCATTTT. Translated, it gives CASSLLPGRQPQHF.

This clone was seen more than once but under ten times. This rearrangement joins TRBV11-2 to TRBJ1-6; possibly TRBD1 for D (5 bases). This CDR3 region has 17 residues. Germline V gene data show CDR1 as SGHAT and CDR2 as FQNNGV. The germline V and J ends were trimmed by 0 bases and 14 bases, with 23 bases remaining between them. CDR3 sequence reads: CASSLDLPGLPLGSLHF. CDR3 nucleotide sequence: TGTGCCAGCAGCTTAGATTTGCCGGGGCTCCCCCTCGGGTCCCTCCACTTT.

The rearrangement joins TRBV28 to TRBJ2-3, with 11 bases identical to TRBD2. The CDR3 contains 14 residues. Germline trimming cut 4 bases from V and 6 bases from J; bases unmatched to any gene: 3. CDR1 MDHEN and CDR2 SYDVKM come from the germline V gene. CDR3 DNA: TGTGCCAGCAGTTCTCCTAGCGGGGGGGATACGCAGTATTTT. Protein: CASSSPSGGDTQYF.

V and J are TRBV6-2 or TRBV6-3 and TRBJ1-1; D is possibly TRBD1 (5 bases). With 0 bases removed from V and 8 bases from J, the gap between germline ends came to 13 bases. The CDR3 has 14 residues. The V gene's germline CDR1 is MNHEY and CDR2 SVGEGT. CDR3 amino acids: CASSYSGRVREAFF. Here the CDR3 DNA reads TGTGCCAGCAGTTACTCGGGCAGGGTTCGGGAAGCTTTCTTT.

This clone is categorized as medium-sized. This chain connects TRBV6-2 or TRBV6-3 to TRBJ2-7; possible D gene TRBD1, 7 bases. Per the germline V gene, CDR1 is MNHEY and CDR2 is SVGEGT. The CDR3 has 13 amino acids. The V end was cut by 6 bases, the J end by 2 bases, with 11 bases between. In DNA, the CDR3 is TGTGCCAGCAGGCGGGACAGAGCCTACGAGCAGTACTTC. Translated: CASRRDRAYEQYF.

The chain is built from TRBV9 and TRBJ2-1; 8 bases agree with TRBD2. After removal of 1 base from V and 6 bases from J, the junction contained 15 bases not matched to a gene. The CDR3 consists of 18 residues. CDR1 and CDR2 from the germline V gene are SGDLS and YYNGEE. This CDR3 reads CASSVSKEGSGTLNEQFF. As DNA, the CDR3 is TGTGCCAGCAGCGTATCTAAAGAGGGTAGCGGGACTCTCAATGAGCAGTTCTTC.

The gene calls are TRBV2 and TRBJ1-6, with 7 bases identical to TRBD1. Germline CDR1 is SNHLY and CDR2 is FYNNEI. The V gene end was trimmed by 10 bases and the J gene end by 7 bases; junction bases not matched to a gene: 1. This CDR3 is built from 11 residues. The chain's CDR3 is CANRGNSPLHF. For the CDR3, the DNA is TGTGCCAACAGGGGAAATTCACCCCTCCACTTT.

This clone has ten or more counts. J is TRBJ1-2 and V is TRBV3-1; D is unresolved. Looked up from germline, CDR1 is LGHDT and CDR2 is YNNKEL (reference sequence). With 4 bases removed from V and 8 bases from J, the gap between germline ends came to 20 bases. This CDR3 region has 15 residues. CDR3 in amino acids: CASSLSLTASHGYTF. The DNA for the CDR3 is TGTGCCAGCAGCCTGTCCTTGACTGCCTCCCACGGCTACACCTTC.

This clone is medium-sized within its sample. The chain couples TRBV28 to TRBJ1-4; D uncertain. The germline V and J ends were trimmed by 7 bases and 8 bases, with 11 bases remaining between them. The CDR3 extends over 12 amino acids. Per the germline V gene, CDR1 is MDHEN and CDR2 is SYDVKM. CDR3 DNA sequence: TGTGCCAGCAATCAAAACAGCGAAAAACTGTTTTTT. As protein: CASNQNSEKLFF. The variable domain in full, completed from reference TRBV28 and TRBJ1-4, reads DVKVTQSSRYLVKRTGEKVFLECVQDMDHENMFWYRQDPGLGLRLIYFSYDVKMKEKGDIPEGYSVSREKKERFSLILESASTNQTSMYLCASNQNSEKLFFGSGTQLSVL.

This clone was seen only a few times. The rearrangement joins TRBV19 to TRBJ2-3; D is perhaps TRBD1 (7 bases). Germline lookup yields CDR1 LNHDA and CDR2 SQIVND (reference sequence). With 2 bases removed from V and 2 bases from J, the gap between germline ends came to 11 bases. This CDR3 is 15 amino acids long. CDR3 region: CASSIQGGNTDTQYF. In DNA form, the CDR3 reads TGTGCCAGTAGTATACAGGGGGGCAACACAGATACGCAGTATTTT.

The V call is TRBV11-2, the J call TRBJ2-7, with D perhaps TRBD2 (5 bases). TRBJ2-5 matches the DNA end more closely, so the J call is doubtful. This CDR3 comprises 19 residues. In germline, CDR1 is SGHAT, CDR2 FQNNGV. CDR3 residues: CASSSRLTDGSWGQETQYF. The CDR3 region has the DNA TGTGCCAGCAGCTCACGACTAACCGACGGGTCTTGGGGCCAAGAGACCCAGTACTTC.

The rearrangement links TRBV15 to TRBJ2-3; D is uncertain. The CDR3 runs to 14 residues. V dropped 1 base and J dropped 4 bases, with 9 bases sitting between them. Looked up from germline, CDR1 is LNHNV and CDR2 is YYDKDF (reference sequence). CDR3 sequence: CATSRVGPPDTQYF. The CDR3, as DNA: TGTGCCACCAGCAGAGTGGGCCCTCCAGATACGCAGTATTTT.

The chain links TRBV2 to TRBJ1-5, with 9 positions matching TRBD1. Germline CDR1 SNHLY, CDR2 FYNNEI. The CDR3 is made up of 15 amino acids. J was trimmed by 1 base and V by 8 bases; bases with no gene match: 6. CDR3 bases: TGTGCCAGCGGGGACAGGGTAAGGAGCAATCAGCCCCAGCATTTT. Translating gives CASGDRVRSNQPQHF.

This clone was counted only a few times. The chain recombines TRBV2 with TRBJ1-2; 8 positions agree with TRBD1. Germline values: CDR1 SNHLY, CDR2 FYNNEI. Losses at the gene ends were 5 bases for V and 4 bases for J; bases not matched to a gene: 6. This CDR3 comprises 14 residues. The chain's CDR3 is CASSSGGGAYGYTF. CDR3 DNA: TGTGCCAGCAGTTCAGGGGGCGGAGCCTATGGCTACACCTTC.

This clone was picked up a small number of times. CDR3 DNA: TGTGCCAGCAGTTACCAGGGGGAGCAGTACTTC. Translated: CASSYQGEQYF. The rearrangement uses TRBV6-2 or TRBV6-3 and TRBJ2-7; D is perhaps TRBD1 (6 bases). There are 11 residues in the CDR3. V was cut by 2 bases and J by 7 bases, with 6 bases left in between. From germline, CDR1 is MNHEY and CDR2 SVGEGT.

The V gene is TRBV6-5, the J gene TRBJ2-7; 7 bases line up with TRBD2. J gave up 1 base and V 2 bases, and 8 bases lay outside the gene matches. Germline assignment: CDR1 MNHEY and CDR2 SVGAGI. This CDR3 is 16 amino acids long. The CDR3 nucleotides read TGTGCCAGCAGTTACGGGCTAGCGGAATGGTCCTACGAGCAGTACTTC. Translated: CASSYGLAEWSYEQYF.

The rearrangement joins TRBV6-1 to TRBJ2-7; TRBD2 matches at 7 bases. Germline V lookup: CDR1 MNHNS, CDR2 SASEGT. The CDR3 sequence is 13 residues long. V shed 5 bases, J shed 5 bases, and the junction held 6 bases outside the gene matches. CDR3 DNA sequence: TGTGCCAGCAGTTTGGGACTACGGGACGAGCAGTACTTC. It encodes CASSLGLRDEQYF.

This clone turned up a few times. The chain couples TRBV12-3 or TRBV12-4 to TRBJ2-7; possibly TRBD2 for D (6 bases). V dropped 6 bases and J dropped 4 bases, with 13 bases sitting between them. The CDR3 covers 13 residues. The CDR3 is CASSLVGRYEQYF. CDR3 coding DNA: TGTGCCAGCAGCCTGGTAGGGAGGTACGAGCAGTACTTC.

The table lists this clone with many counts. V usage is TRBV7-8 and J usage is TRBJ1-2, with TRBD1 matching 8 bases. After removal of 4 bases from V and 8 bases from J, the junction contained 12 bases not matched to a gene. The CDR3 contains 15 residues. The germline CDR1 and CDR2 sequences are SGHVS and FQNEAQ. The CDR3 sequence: CASSSMGDRRKGYTF. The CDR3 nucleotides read TGTGCCAGCAGCTCGATGGGGGACAGGCGGAAAGGCTACACCTTC.

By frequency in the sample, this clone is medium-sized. The CDR3 DNA sequence: TGTGCCAGCAGCTTCGGGACACTGAACACTGAAGCTTTCTTT. Protein: CASSFGTLNTEAFF. The rearrangement joins TRBV7-8 to TRBJ1-1; TRBD1 might be the D (6 bases). Trimming removed 3 bases at V and 0 bases at J, with 8 bases between. The CDR3 contains 14 residues. CDR1 is SGHVS, CDR2 FQNEAQ, per germline.

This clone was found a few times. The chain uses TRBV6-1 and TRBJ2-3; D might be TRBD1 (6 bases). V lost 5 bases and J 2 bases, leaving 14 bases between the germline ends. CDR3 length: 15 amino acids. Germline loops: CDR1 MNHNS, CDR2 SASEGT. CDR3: CASSWGRRDTDTQYF. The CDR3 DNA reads TGTGCCAGCAGTTGGGGGCGCCGGGACACAGATACGCAGTATTTT.

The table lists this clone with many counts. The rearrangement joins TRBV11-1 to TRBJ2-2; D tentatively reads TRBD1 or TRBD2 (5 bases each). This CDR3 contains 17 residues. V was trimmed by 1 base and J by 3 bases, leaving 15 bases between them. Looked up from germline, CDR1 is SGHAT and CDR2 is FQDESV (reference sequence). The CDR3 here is CASSLGRGAPDTGELFF. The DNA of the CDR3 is TGTGCCAGCAGCTTAGGACGAGGGGCGCCGGACACCGGGGAGCTGTTTTTT.

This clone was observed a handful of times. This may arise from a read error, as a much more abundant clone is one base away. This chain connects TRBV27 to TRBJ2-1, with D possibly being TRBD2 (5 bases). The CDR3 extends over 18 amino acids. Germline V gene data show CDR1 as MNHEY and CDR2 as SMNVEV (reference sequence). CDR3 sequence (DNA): TGTGCCAGCAGTTTACATCGACTGGAGGTGAGCTCCTACAGTGAGCAGTTCTTC. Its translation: CASSLHRLEVSSYSEQFF.

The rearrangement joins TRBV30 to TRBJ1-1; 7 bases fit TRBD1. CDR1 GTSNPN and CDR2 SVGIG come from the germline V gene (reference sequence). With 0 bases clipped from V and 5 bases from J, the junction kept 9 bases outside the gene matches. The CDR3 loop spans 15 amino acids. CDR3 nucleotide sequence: TGTGCCTGGAGTGTCCCAAGGACAGGCCGGACTGAAGCTTTCTTT. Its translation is CAWSVPRTGRTEAFF.